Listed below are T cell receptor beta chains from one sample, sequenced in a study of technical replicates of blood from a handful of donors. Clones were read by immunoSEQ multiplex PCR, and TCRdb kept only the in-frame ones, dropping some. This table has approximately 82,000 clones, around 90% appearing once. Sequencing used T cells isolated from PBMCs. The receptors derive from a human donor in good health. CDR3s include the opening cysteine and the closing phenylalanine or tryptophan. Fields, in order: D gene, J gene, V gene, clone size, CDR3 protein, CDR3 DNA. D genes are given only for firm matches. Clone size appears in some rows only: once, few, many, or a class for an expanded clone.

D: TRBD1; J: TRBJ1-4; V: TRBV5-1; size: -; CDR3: CASSHPGQGVEKLFF; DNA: TGCGCCAGCAGTCATCCGGGACAGGGGGTTGAAAAACTGTTTTTT
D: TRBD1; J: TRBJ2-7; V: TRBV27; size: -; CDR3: CASSLAYTLTGIEQYF; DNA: TGTGCCAGCAGTTTAGCCTATACATTGACAGGGATCGAGCAGTACTTC
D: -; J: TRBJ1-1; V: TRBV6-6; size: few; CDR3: CASSQGTEAFF; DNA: TGTGCCAGCAGTCAGGGCACTGAAGCTTTCTTT
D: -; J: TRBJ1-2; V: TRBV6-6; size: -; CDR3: CASSPRGDPYGYTF; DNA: TGTGCCAGCAGTCCCCGGGGGGATCCCTATGGCTACACCTTC
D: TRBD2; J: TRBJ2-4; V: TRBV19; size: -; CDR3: CASSMGGGAPLIQYF; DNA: TGTGCCAGTAGTATGGGCGGGGGGGCTCCTCTCATTCAGTACTTC
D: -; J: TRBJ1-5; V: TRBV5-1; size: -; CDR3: CASRRSGGLYQPQHF; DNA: TGCGCCAGCCGACGGAGCGGGGGTCTTTATCAGCCCCAGCATTTT
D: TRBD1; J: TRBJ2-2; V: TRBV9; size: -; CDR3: CASSGPTGGGGTNAGELFF; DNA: TGTGCCAGCAGCGGACCTACAGGGGGCGGAGGTACTAACGCCGGGGAGCTGTTTTTT
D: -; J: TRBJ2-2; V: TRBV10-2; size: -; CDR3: CASSGSLERSDTGELFF; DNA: TGCGCCAGCAGTGGATCCCTTGAAAGATCGGACACCGGGGAGCTGTTTTTT
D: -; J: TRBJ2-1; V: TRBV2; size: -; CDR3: CASSEETPTYNEQFF; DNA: TGTGCCAGCAGTGAGGAGACTCCAACCTACAATGAGCAGTTCTTC
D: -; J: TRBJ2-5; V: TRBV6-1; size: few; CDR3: CASSENVGAHETQYF; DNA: TGTGCCAGCAGTGAAAATGTGGGGGCTCATGAGACCCAGTACTTC
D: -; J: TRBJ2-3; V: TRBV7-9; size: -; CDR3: CASTLRRTERDTQYF; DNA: TGTGCCAGCACCCTCCGTCGGACAGAAAGGGATACGCAGTATTTT
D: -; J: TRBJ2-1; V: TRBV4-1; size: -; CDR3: CATSPRDISRGYNEQFF; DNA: TGCGCCACTTCGCCCCGGGACATATCGAGGGGTTACAATGAGCAGTTCTTC
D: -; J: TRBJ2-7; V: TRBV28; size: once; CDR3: CASSRVREQYF; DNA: TGTGCCAGCAGCCGTGTGCGCGAGCAGTACTTC
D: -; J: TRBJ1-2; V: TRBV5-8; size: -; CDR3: CASSLGLTLNYGYTF; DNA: TGTGCCAGCAGCTTGGGACTGACCCTTAACTATGGCTACACCTTC
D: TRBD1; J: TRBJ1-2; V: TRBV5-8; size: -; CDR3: CASSSGTVRIYGYTF; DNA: TGTGCCAGCAGCTCGGGGACAGTCCGGATCTATGGCTACACCTTC
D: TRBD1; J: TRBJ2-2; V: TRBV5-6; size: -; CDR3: CASFRDSSGELFF; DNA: TGTGCCAGTTTCCGGGACAGCAGTGGGGAGCTGTTTTTT
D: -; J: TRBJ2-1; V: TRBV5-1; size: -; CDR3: CASSSDSSSYNEQFF; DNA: TGCGCCAGCAGCTCGGACTCGAGCTCCTACAATGAGCAGTTCTTC
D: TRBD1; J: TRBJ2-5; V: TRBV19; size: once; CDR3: CASSISGTAKTQYF; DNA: TGTGCCAGTAGTATTTCCGGGACAGCCAAGACCCAGTACTTC
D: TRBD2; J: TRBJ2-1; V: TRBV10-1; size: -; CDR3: CASSESTGRAHEQFF; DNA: TGCGCCAGCAGTGAGTCGACCGGGAGGGCTCATGAGCAGTTCTTC
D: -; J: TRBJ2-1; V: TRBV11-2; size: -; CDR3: CASSLGAGEQFF; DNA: TGTGCCAGCAGCTTAGGGGCGGGAGAGCAGTTCTTC
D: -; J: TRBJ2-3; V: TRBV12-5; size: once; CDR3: CASGLAPSTDTQYF; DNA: TGTGCTAGTGGTTTGGCCCCGAGCACAGATACGCAGTATTTT
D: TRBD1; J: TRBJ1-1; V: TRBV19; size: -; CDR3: CASRPWKSRDRNTEAFF; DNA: TGTGCCAGTAGACCTTGGAAAAGCCGGGACAGGAACACTGAAGCTTTCTTT
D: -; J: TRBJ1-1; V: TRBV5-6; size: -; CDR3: CASSRDSYTEAFF; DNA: TGTGCCAGCAGCCGCGACAGCTACACTGAAGCTTTCTTT
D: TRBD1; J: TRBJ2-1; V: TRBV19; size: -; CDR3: CASSTRRRTGDGNEQFF; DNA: TGTGCCAGTAGTACACGCCGGCGGACAGGGGACGGCAATGAGCAGTTCTTC
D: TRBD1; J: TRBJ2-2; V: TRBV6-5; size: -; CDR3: CATKQGDTGELFF; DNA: TGTGCCACCAAACAGGGGGACACCGGGGAGCTGTTTTTT
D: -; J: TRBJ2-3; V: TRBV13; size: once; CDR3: CASSREIDTQYF; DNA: TGTGCCAGCAGCCGGGAGATAGATACGCAGTATTTT
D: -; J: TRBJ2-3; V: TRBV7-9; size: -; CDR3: CASSLDGRSTDTQYF; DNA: TGTGCCAGCAGCTTAGATGGCAGGAGCACAGATACGCAGTATTTT
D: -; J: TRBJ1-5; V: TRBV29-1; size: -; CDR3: CSVDSGGSNQPQHF; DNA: TGCAGCGTTGATTCTGGGGGGAGCAATCAGCCCCAGCATTTT
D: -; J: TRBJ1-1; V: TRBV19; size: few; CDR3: CASSMYKEQNTEAFF; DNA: TGTGCCAGTAGTATGTATAAGGAGCAGAACACTGAAGCTTTCTTT
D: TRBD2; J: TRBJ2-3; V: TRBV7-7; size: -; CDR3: CASSPGLGADTQYF; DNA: TGTGCTAGCAGCCCAGGACTAGGTGCAGATACGCAGTATTTT
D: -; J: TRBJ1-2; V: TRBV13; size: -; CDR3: CASSLGHPNYGYTF; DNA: TGTGCCAGCAGCTTGGGGCACCCGAACTATGGCTACACCTTC
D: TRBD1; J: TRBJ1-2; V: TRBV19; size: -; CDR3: CASSWTGDYYTF; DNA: TGTGCCAGTAGTTGGACAGGGGACTACTACACCTTC
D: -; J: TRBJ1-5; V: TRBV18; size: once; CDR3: CASSPDNNQPQHF; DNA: TGTGCCAGCTCACCGGACAATAATCAGCCCCAGCATTTT
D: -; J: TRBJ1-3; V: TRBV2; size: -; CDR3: CASSEARGSGNTIYF; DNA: TGTGCCAGCAGTGAAGCCCGGGGCTCTGGAAACACCATATATTTT
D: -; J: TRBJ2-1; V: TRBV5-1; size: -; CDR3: CASSLRFWTNPISYNEQFF; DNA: TGCGCCAGCAGCTTGAGATTCTGGACTAACCCCATCTCCTACAATGAGCAGTTCTTC
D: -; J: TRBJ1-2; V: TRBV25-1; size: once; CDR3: CASSDAANYGYTF; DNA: TGTGCCAGCAGTGATGCAGCTAACTATGGCTACACCTTC
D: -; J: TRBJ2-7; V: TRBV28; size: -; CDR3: CASSLQYEQYF; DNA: TGTGCCAGCAGTTTACAGTACGAGCAGTACTTC
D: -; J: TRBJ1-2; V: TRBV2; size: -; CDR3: CASSEKGRQISYGYTF; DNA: TGTGCCAGCAGTGAAAAGGGGCGACAGATCTCCTATGGCTACACCTTC
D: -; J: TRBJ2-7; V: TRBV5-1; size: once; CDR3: CASRGLPQAEQYF; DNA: TGCGCCAGCAGGGGCTTGCCTCAGGCCGAGCAGTACTTC
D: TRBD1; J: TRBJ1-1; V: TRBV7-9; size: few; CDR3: CASSLVQGLMNTEAFF; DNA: TGTGCCAGCAGCTTAGTACAGGGGTTAATGAACACTGAAGCTTTCTTT
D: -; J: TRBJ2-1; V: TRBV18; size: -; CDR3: CASSPPQGNYNEQFF; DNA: TGTGCCAGCTCACCACCCCAGGGAAACTACAATGAGCAGTTCTTC
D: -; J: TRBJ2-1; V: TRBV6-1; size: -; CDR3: CASSEGRVRDEQFF; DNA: TGTGCCAGCAGTGAGGGCAGGGTTAGAGATGAGCAGTTCTTC
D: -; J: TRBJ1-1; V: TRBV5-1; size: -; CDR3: CASSLIRGNTEAFF; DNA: TGCGCCAGCAGCTTAATCCGGGGGAACACTGAAGCTTTCTTT
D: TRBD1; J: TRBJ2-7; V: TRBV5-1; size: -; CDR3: CASSQQGSGSEQYF; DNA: TGCGCCAGCAGCCAACAGGGGTCGGGCTCCGAGCAGTACTTC
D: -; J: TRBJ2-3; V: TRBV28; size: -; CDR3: CASSFGRGNRDTQYF; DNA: TGTGCCAGCAGTTTCGGGCGGGGAAATCGAGATACGCAGTATTTT